This TCR beta chain was obtained from a study of blood T cell repertoires in COVID-19. Sequenced by immunoSEQ multiplex PCR; TCRdb stores in-frame clones only, minus some. The sample includes hundreds of thousands of clones, around nine tenths of them seen just once. This clone was picked up a small number of times. This sequence originates from a woman aged 50 to 65 who had recovered from COVID-19. The sequenced sample was PBMCs or T cells enriched from blood (not recorded which).

As DNA, the CDR3 is TGTGCCAGCAGCCTCAGACAGGGGGGCAATCAGCCCCAGCATTTT. Encoded protein: CASSLRQGGNQPQHF. The chain carries TRBV28 and TRBJ1-5; the match to TRBD1 covers 9 bases. This CDR3 is built from 15 residues. V dropped 6 bases and J dropped 2; count of bases not matched to a gene: 5. CDR1 and CDR2 (germline): MDHEN, SYDVKM.